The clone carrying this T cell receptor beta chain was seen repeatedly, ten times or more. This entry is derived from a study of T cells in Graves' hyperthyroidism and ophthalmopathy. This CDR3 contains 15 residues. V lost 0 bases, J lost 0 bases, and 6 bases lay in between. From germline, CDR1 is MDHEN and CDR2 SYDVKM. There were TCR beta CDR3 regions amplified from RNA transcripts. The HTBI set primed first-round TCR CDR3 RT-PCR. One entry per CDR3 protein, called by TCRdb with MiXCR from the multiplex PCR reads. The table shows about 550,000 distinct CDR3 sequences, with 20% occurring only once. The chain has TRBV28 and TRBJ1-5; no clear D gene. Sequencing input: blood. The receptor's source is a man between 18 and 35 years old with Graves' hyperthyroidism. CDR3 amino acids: CASSLWDSSNQPQHF. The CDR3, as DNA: TGTGCCAGCAGTTTATGGGACTCTAGCAATCAGCCCCAGCATTTT.